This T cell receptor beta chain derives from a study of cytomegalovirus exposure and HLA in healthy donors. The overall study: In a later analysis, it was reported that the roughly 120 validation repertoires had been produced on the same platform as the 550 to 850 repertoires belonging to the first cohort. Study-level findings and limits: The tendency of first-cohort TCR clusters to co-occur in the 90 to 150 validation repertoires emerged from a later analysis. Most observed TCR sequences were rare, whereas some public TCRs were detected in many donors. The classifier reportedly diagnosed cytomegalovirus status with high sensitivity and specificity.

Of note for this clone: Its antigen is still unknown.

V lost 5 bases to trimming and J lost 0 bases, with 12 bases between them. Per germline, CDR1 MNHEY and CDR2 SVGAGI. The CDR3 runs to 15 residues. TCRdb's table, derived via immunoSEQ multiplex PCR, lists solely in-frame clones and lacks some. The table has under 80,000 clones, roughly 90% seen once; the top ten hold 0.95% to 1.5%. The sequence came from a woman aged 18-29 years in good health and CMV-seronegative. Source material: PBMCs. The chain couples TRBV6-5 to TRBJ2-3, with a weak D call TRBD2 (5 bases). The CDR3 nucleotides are TGTGCCAGCAGTACCCCAGGCGGGAGCACAGATACGCAGTATTTT. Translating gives CASSTPGGSTDTQYF.